This is a list of T cell receptor beta chains from one sample in a study of early T cells in non-severe SARS-CoV-2 infection. In TCRdb, the 5' RACE reads were re-called with MiXCR into one record per CDR3 protein. The data show more than 20,000 distinct CDR3 sequences, with around 5.1% seen just once and 2.4% held by the top ten. Material: whole blood. These TCRs come from an adult who was a healthcare worker with PCR-confirmed SARS-CoV-2 infection or an uninfected control (not recorded which). Each CDR3 is given with its conserved first and last residue. The order of the fields is CDR3 length, J gene, V gene, CDR3 protein.

cdr3_length: 16; j_call: TRBJ1-4; v_call: TRBV11-2; cdr3_aa: CASSPAEDRAGEKLFF
cdr3_length: 17; j_call: TRBJ1-2; v_call: TRBV4-2; cdr3_aa: CASTLEGFAGGSYGYTF
cdr3_length: 15; j_call: TRBJ2-2; v_call: TRBV29-1; cdr3_aa: CSVGGAVTNTGELFF
cdr3_length: 11; j_call: TRBJ2-7; v_call: TRBV10-2; cdr3_aa: CATSFSYEQYF
cdr3_length: 14; j_call: TRBJ1-2; v_call: TRBV12-3/TRBV12-4; cdr3_aa: CASSFQQGNYGYTF
cdr3_length: 13; j_call: TRBJ2-7; v_call: TRBV28; cdr3_aa: CASSPGQGYEQYF
cdr3_length: 16; j_call: TRBJ1-6; v_call: TRBV20-1; cdr3_aa: CSASDRLSSYNSPLHF
cdr3_length: 16; j_call: TRBJ2-2; v_call: TRBV27; cdr3_aa: CASSFGGDTNTGELFF
cdr3_length: 18; j_call: TRBJ2-6; v_call: TRBV7-8; cdr3_aa: CASSKRQGASSGANVLTF
cdr3_length: 17; j_call: TRBJ2-3; v_call: TRBV20-1; cdr3_aa: CSARMNPGTGAPDTQYF
cdr3_length: 12; j_call: TRBJ2-7; v_call: TRBV7-2; cdr3_aa: CASSLRQGRQYF
cdr3_length: 14; j_call: TRBJ2-7; v_call: TRBV15; cdr3_aa: CATSRDQGSYEQYF
cdr3_length: 12; j_call: TRBJ2-7; v_call: TRBV3-1; cdr3_aa: CASSQTTYEQYF
cdr3_length: 17; j_call: TRBJ2-5; v_call: TRBV28; cdr3_aa: CASSLRADRGRWGTQYF
cdr3_length: 13; j_call: TRBJ2-7; v_call: TRBV29-1; cdr3_aa: CSVVGGMTYEQYF
cdr3_length: 15; j_call: TRBJ2-1; v_call: TRBV7-3; cdr3_aa: CASSPLGGASNEQFF
cdr3_length: 15; j_call: TRBJ2-4; v_call: TRBV6-6; cdr3_aa: CASSYSAGLGNIQYF
cdr3_length: 12; j_call: TRBJ2-3; v_call: TRBV20-1; cdr3_aa: CSAGPPGDTQYF
cdr3_length: 13; j_call: TRBJ2-1; v_call: TRBV2; cdr3_aa: CALSGDTDNEQFF
cdr3_length: 15; j_call: TRBJ2-3; v_call: TRBV7-2; cdr3_aa: CASSLGLGVTDTQYF
cdr3_length: 15; j_call: TRBJ2-7; v_call: TRBV4-1; cdr3_aa: CASSPREGSNYEQYF
cdr3_length: 16; j_call: TRBJ2-4; v_call: TRBV6-5; cdr3_aa: CASGVRGGTAKNIQYF
cdr3_length: 15; j_call: TRBJ2-2; v_call: TRBV10-3; cdr3_aa: CAINPAAGNTGELFF
cdr3_length: 15; j_call: TRBJ2-1; v_call: TRBV11-2; cdr3_aa: CASSLYAGGYNEQFF
cdr3_length: 15; j_call: TRBJ2-1; v_call: TRBV7-9; cdr3_aa: CASSPPLRLGYEQFF
cdr3_length: 12; j_call: TRBJ2-6; v_call: TRBV28; cdr3_aa: CASSLAANVLTF
cdr3_length: 15; j_call: TRBJ2-1; v_call: TRBV7-9; cdr3_aa: CASSFGGASYNEQFF
cdr3_length: 13; j_call: TRBJ2-1; v_call: TRBV7-9; cdr3_aa: CASSLSSGGPQFF
cdr3_length: 13; j_call: TRBJ1-6; v_call: TRBV12-3/TRBV12-4; cdr3_aa: CASSLTVTSPLHF
cdr3_length: 13; j_call: TRBJ2-1; v_call: TRBV20-1; cdr3_aa: CSADLGLAENQFF
cdr3_length: 13; j_call: TRBJ2-1; v_call: TRBV20-1; cdr3_aa: CSASRGFLNEQFF
cdr3_length: 12; j_call: TRBJ2-1; v_call: TRBV29-1; cdr3_aa: CSVVLGHNEQFF
cdr3_length: 12; j_call: TRBJ2-3; v_call: TRBV10-3; cdr3_aa: CAISEEPDTQYF
cdr3_length: 17; j_call: TRBJ2-1; v_call: TRBV10-1; cdr3_aa: CASSEGSSSGGADEQFF
cdr3_length: 14; j_call: TRBJ1-1; v_call: TRBV11-2; cdr3_aa: CASSLVGRNTEAFF
cdr3_length: 13; j_call: TRBJ1-1; v_call: TRBV11-2; cdr3_aa: CASSLDREAEAFF
cdr3_length: 14; j_call: TRBJ2-2; v_call: TRBV5-1; cdr3_aa: CASRMETNTGELFF
cdr3_length: 16; j_call: TRBJ2-3; v_call: TRBV18; cdr3_aa: CASSPGLGQGADTQYF
cdr3_length: 18; j_call: TRBJ2-5; v_call: TRBV9; cdr3_aa: CASSASTAGGTIQETQYF
cdr3_length: 15; j_call: TRBJ2-7; v_call: TRBV5-1; cdr3_aa: CASSLASGATYEQYF
cdr3_length: 14; j_call: TRBJ1-1; v_call: TRBV12-3/TRBV12-4; cdr3_aa: CATKGRGAVTEAFF
cdr3_length: 15; j_call: TRBJ2-1; v_call: TRBV7-6; cdr3_aa: CASSLVSAPYNEQFF